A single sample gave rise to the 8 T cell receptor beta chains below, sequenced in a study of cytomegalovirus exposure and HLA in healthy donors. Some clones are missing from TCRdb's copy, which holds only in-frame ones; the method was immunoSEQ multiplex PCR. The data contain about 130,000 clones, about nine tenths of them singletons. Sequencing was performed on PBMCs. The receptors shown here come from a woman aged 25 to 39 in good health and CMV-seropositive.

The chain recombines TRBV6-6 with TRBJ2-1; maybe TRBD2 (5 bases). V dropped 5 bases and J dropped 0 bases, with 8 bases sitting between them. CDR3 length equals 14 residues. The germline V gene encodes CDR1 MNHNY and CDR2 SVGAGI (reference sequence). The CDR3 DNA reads TGTGCCAGCAGTAGCGGAGTCTCCTACAATGAGCAGTTCTTC. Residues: CASSSGVSYNEQFF.

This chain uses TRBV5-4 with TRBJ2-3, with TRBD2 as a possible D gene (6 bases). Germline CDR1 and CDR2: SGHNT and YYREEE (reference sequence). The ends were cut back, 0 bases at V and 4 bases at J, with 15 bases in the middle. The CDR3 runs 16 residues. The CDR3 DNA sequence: TGTGCCAGCAGCTTGGCCGGAGGGGCCATTCCAGATACGCAGTATTTT. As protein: CASSLAGGAIPDTQYF.

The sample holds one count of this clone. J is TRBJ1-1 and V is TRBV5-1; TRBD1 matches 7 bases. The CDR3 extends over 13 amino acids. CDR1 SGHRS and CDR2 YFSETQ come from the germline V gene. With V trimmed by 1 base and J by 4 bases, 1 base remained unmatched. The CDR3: CASSLTGATEAFF. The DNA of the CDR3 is TGCGCCAGCAGCTTGACAGGGGCCACTGAAGCTTTCTTT.

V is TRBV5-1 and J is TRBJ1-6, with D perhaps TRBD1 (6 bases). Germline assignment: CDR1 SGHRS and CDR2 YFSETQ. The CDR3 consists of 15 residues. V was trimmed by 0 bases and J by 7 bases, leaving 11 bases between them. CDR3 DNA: TGCGCCAGCAGCTTGGCCCCAGGGGAAAATTCACCCCTCCACTTT. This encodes CASSLAPGENSPLHF.

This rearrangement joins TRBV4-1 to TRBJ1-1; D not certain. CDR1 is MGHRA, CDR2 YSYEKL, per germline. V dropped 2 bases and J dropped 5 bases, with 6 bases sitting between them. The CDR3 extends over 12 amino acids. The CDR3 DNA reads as TGCGCCAGCAGCCAATCGGGAACTGAAGCTTTCTTT. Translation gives CASSQSGTEAFF.

CDR3 amino acids: CASSEVTSSYEQYF. Written as DNA, the CDR3 is TGTGCCAGCAGCGAGGTTACTAGCTCCTACGAGCAGTACTTC. V is TRBV5-6 and J is TRBJ2-7, with a possible D match to TRBD2 (5 bases). CDR3 length equals 14 residues. CDR1 SGHDT and CDR2 YYEEEE come from the germline V gene. V gave up 4 bases and J gave up 0 bases, with 11 bases separating them.

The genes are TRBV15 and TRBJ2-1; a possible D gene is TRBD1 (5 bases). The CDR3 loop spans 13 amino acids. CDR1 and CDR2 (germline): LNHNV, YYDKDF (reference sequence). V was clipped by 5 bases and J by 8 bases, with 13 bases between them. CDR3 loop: CATSGAPSDEQFF. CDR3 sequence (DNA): TGTGCCACCAGCGGGGCCCCCTCTGATGAGCAGTTCTTC. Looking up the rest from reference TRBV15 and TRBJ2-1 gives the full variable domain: DAMVIQNPRYQVTQFGKPVTLSCSQTLNHNVMYWYQQKSSQAPKLLFHYYDKDFNNEADTPDNFQSRRPNTSFCFLDIRSPGLGDTAMYLCATSGAPSDEQFFGPGTRLTVL.

The chain's CDR3 is CASSSPGLSYEQYF. The DNA for the CDR3 is TGTGCCAGCAGTTCCCCGGGACTGTCCTACGAGCAGTACTTC. The chain employs TRBV6-5 and TRBJ2-7; weak D call: TRBD2 (6 bases). Germline V lookup: CDR1 MNHEY, CDR2 SVGAGI. The CDR3 is made up of 14 amino acids. V lost 4 bases to trimming and J lost 1 base, with 11 bases between them.